Listed here is a single T cell receptor beta chain. Antigen: not known. An Oncomine TCR Beta short-read assay was used to sequence the DNA from cultured CD4+ T cells. Each CDR3 protein gets one entry after TCRdb re-called the PCR reads with MiXCR. The sample has fewer than 20,000 distinct CDR3 sequences, roughly two fifths seen once. Time point: late sampling 161 to 241 days after vaccination in three convalescent patients. The treatment denotes: approximately 10-day PBMC culture with coronavirus spike peptide pools or control peptides (ViraFEST assay). The record originates from a study of vaccination and CD4 T cells after COVID-19. In the study overall: Median time from COVID diagnosis to post-COVID sampling was 101 days (35 to 161). Control cultures received a CEFX pool, an HIV-1 Nef pool, or no peptide.

CDR1 and CDR2 (germline): SNHLY, FYNNEI. The V and J ends lost 3 bases and 4 bases respectively, with 13 bases between them. The CDR3 length is 15 residues. The rearrangement uses TRBV2 and TRBJ1-5, with D possibly matching TRBD1 (6 bases). The material sequenced was CD4+ T cells from blood, cultured in vitro, taken about 7 months after SARS-CoV-2 vaccination. The TCR was taken from a human donor who had recovered from COVID-19. CDR3: CASSDLGGRNQPQHF. The CDR3 DNA follows: TGTGCCAGCAGTGACCTCGGGGGGCGTAATCAGCCCCAGCATTTT.